This T cell receptor (beta chain) was found in a study of T cell responses to AZD1222 COVID-19 vaccine. The germline V gene has CDR1 SGHAT and CDR2 FQNNGV. V lost 2 bases to trimming and J lost 6 bases, with 7 bases between them. The CDR3 loop spans 12 amino acids. This table comes from immunoSEQ multiplex PCR, and its TCRdb copy is limited to in-frame clones, with some not included. The sample records approximately 67,000 clones, about nine tenths being singletons. The clonotype was recovered from an adult who received the AZD1222 COVID-19 vaccine. The material was peripheral blood, obtained 28 days after the second AZD1222 dose. The rearrangement joins TRBV11-2 to TRBJ1-2; D unresolved. In nucleotides, the CDR3 is TGTGCCAGCAGCTTATGGCAGGATGGCTACACCTTC. Its translation: CASSLWQDGYTF.